What follows is one T cell receptor beta chain and its context. This sample is drawn from a study of blood T cell repertoires in COVID-19. Study in general: The United States, Italy and Spain provided the acute and convalescent COVID-19 samples. T cells, B-cell-depleted T cells, or PBMCs supplied cDNA or gDNA.

The length of the CDR3 is 16 residues. Between the trimmed V and J ends, which lost 6 bases and 7 bases, there was a span of 23 bases. Germline V CDR1 and CDR2: SGHRS, YFSETQ. Study processing details: Counts of nucleated cells, estimated from reference gene primer amplification, were obtained. The assay was immunoSEQ multiplex PCR, and TCRdb's table has in-frame clones only and misses some. The V and J calls and clone size come from that table; D and trimming were worked out from the DNA. Of a few hundred thousand clones in the sample, roughly 90% were seen once. The sequence derives from a man in his 60s who had recovered from COVID-19. Sequencing was performed on peripheral blood. The rearrangement joins TRBV5-1 to TRBJ2-1; D is uncertain. The CDR3 loop is CASISGRLGRENEQFF. In nucleotides, the CDR3 is TGCGCCAGCATTTCCGGTCGGTTGGGCAGAGAGAATGAGCAGTTCTTC.